The sequence of this T cell receptor (beta chain) was determined in a study of kidney transplant recipient with SARS-CoV-2 infection. Only a few counts were recorded for this clonotype. The CDR3 extends over 15 amino acids. V lost 3 bases, J lost 0 bases, and 10 bases lay in between. TCRdb analysed the reads with MiXCR anew, one entry per CDR3 protein. The repertoire has under 250,000 distinct CDR3 sequences, around 30% of them found once; the top ten carry around 7.8%. This receptor was identified in a male patient between 25 and 39 years old who had COVID-19 and was a kidney transplant recipient. The graft donor may have contributed some T cells. The material sequenced was a blood sample, taken at baseline and on day 111 from a kidney transplant recipient. The V and J genes are TRBV12-3 or TRBV12-4 and TRBJ2-3; D gene uncertain. For the CDR3, the DNA is TGTGCCAGCAGTTTCCGCAGTTCTAGCACAGATACGCAGTATTTT. Protein: CASSFRSSSTDTQYF.